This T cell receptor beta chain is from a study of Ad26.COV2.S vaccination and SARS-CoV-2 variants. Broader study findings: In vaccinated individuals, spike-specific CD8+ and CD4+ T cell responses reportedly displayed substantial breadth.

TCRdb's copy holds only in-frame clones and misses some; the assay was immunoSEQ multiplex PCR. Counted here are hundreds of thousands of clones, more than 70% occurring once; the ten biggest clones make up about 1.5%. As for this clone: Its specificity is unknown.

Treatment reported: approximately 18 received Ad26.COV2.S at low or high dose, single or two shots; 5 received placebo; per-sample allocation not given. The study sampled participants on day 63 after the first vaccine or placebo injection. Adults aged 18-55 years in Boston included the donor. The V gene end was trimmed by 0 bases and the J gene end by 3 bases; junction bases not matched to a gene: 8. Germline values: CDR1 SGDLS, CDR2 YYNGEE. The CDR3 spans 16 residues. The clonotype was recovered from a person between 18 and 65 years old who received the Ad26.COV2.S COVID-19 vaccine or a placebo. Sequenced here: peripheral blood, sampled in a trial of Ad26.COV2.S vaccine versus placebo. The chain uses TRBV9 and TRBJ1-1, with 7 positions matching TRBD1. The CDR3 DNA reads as TGTGCCAGCAGCGTAGGACAGGGCACGGGGGACACTGAAGCTTTCTTT. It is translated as CASSVGQGTGDTEAFF.